The rows below give T cell receptor beta chains drawn from one sample of a study of CD8+ T cells in alopecia areata. Clones were sequenced by immunoSEQ multiplex PCR, and TCRdb holds only the in-frame ones, with some missing. The sample holds roughly 190,000 clones, about 60% seen once. Specimen: CD4+ T cells sorted from blood, collected at week 4, from a patient treated with tofacitinib. All receptors come from a human donor with alopecia areata. The CDR3 runs from the conserved cysteine through the conserved F or W. D genes are given only for firm matches. A clone size is listed for some rows: how often the clone was seen (once, few, many), or a class if it is expanded.

abundance | j_gene | d_gene | v_gene | CDR3aa | CDR3nt
. | TRBJ2-5 | . | TRBV6-6 | CASKNLEGETQYF | TGTGCCAGCAAGAACCTGGAGGGGGAGACCCAGTACTTC
few | TRBJ2-7 | . | TRBV29-1 | CSVGSPSYEQYF | TGCAGCGTTGGAAGTCCCTCCTACGAGCAGTACTTC
once | TRBJ2-3 | TRBD2 | TRBV6-1 | CASRDMGLVTDTQYF | TGTGCCAGCAGAGACATGGGACTAGTCACAGATACGCAGTATTTT
once | TRBJ2-1 | TRBD1 | TRBV7-7 | CASSLGDRGAEQFF | TGTGCTAGCAGCTTGGGGGACAGGGGTGCTGAGCAGTTCTTC
. | TRBJ1-2 | TRBD1 | TRBV27 | CASSPSGQGTYGYTF | TGTGCCAGCAGTCCCTCCGGACAGGGGACCTATGGCTACACCTTC
. | TRBJ2-6 | . | TRBV6-5 | CASTPRGTGANVLTF | TGTGCCAGCACCCCTAGGGGGACTGGGGCCAACGTCCTGACTTTC
. | TRBJ2-1 | . | TRBV7-2 | CASSQIVAVNEQFF | TGTGCCAGCAGCCAGATCGTTGCTGTGAATGAGCAGTTCTTC
. | TRBJ1-4 | . | TRBV4-2 | CASSQGGQGNEKLFF | TGTGCCAGCAGCCAAGGTGGGCAGGGGAATGAAAAACTGTTTTTT
. | TRBJ1-2 | . | TRBV2 | CASRQQGLRYGYTF | TGTGCCAGCAGGCAACAGGGACTTCGCTATGGCTACACCTTC
. | TRBJ2-1 | . | TRBV27 | CASREFGDEQFF | TGTGCCAGCCGGGAGTTCGGCGATGAGCAGTTCTTC
. | TRBJ2-4 | . | TRBV15 | CATGFGPNIQYF | TGTGCCACCGGTTTCGGACCAAACATTCAGTACTTC
. | TRBJ1-5 | TRBD1 | TRBV18 | CASSPSDRALNQPQHF | TGTGCCAGCTCACCATCGGACAGGGCCCTCAATCAGCCCCAGCATTTT
few | TRBJ2-1 | . | TRBV29-1 | CSAEDRRPFF | TGCAGCGCGGAAGACAGGCGCCCGTTCTTC
. | TRBJ2-4 | . | TRBV29-1 | CSVAVGLAKNIQYF | TGCAGCGTTGCAGTGGGTCTAGCCAAAAACATTCAGTACTTC
. | TRBJ2-3 | . | TRBV6-5 | CASRNTDTQYF | TGTGCCAGCAGGAACACAGATACGCAGTATTTT
. | TRBJ1-2 | . | TRBV5-1 | CASSLETPSLGYTF | TGCGCCAGCAGCTTGGAGACACCGAGTTTGGGCTACACCTTC
. | TRBJ2-3 | . | TRBV5-1 | CASSENTDTQYF | TGCGCCAGCAGCGAGAACACAGATACGCAGTATTTT
. | TRBJ2-7 | . | TRBV7-2 | CASSLPGTRVYEQYF | TGTGCCAGCAGCTTACCCGGGACAAGGGTCTACGAGCAGTACTTC
. | TRBJ2-5 | TRBD2 | TRBV25-1 | CASTGLAGVEETQYF | TGTGCCAGCACGGGACTAGCGGGAGTCGAGGAGACCCAGTACTTC
. | TRBJ1-3 | . | TRBV4-1 | CASSQGGTPSFGNTIYF | TGCGCCAGCAGCCAAGGAGGGACGCCAAGCTTTGGAAACACCATATATTTT
. | TRBJ2-1 | . | TRBV5-4 | CASSPSQGSEQFF | TGTGCCAGCAGCCCCTCGCAGGGCAGTGAGCAGTTCTTC
. | TRBJ2-1 | . | TRBV30 | CAWGYNSEQFF | TGTGCCTGGGGATACAACAGTGAGCAGTTCTTC
. | TRBJ2-7 | TRBD2 | TRBV7-8 | CASSLWRESEQYF | TGTGCCAGCAGCTTGTGGCGGGAGTCAGAGCAGTACTTC
few | TRBJ2-1 | TRBD2 | TRBV4-3 | CASSRVLAGGYNEQFF | TGCGCCAGCAGCCGAGTTTTAGCGGGAGGGTACAATGAGCAGTTCTTC
. | TRBJ2-1 | TRBD2 | TRBV9 | CASSASSGSRNEQFF | TGTGCCAGCAGCGCATCTAGCGGGAGTAGGAATGAGCAGTTCTTC
. | TRBJ2-2 | . | TRBV7-9 | CASSIVSARTGELFF | TGTGCCAGCAGCATAGTTTCTGCCAGAACCGGGGAGCTGTTTTTT
. | TRBJ1-1 | TRBD1 | TRBV7-9 | CASSTGQQSYMNTEAFF | TGTGCCAGCAGCACGGGACAGCAGAGCTACATGAACACTGAAGCTTTCTTT
. | TRBJ2-1 | . | TRBV5-1 | CASSLEAASSYNEQFF | TGCGCCAGCAGCTTGGAAGCGGCGAGCTCCTACAATGAGCAGTTCTTC
few | TRBJ2-6 | TRBD1 | TRBV28 | CASSDAGTGYSGANVLTF | TGTGCCAGCAGTGACGCCGGGACAGGGTACTCTGGGGCCAACGTCCTGACTTTC
. | TRBJ2-7 | . | TRBV5-4 | CASSVQGPLFHEQYF | TGTGCCAGCAGCGTACAGGGTCCCCTATTCCACGAGCAGTACTTC
once | TRBJ2-3 | . | TRBV29-1 | CSVETQNPQYF | TGCAGCGTTGAAACTCAGAACCCACAGTATTTT
. | TRBJ2-7 | TRBD1 | TRBV2 | CASSISRDSYYPVYF | TGTGCCAGCAGTATCTCCCGGGACAGTTACTATCCTGTCTACTTC
. | TRBJ2-3 | . | TRBV6-5 | CASSSGGRSTDTQYF | TGTGCCAGCAGTTCGGGCGGACGGAGCACAGATACGCAGTATTTT
. | TRBJ2-3 | TRBD1 | TRBV5-1 | CASSPGQGNTDTQYF | TGCGCCAGCAGCCCCGGACAGGGGAACACAGATACGCAGTATTTT
. | TRBJ1-1 | . | TRBV7-2 | CASSSRVVNTEAFF | TGTGCCAGCAGCTCGAGAGTTGTGAACACTGAAGCTTTCTTT
few | TRBJ1-4 | TRBD1 | TRBV9 | CASSVGPGQGRSANEKLFF | TGTGCCAGCAGCGTAGGTCCGGGACAGGGAAGGTCGGCTAATGAAAAACTGTTTTTT
few | TRBJ1-4 | TRBD1 | TRBV29-1 | CSGTGGANEKLFF | TGCAGCGGAACAGGGGGTGCAAATGAAAAACTGTTTTTT
. | TRBJ2-7 | . | TRBV2 | CASSEGTAREQYF | TGTGCCAGCAGTGAAGGGACGGCACGAGAGCAGTACTTC
. | TRBJ2-7 | . | TRBV29-1 | CSVRDAGTAYEQYF | TGCAGCGTCCGGGATGCCGGGACCGCCTACGAGCAGTACTTC
. | TRBJ2-7 | . | TRBV7-3 | CASSLARTYEQYF | TGTGCCAGCAGCTTAGCCAGAACCTACGAGCAGTACTTC